This TCR beta chain was retrieved from a study of T cell responses to AZD1222 COVID-19 vaccine. Study in general: Combined were second doses at about 4 or about 12 weeks.

Using immunoSEQ multiplex PCR, the repertoire was profiled, and TCRdb retains in-frame clones only, with some absent. Of roughly 93,000 clones listed, about 86% were seen once; the top ten hold about 6%. Concerning this clone: Antigen: not known.

Regarding the study as a whole: The donor cohort was predominantly white British with a female majority, and clonal diversity may have been underestimated.

The receptor comes from an adult in good health. Sequencing was performed on peripheral blood, taken on day 0 of AZD1222 vaccination.

CDR3: CASSPGTGELGEQYF. CDR3 coding DNA: TGTGCCAGCTCACCCGGGACAGGGGAGTTAGGCGAGCAGTACTTC. V and J are TRBV18 and TRBJ2-7; 10 nucleotides align to TRBD1. This CDR3 has 15 residues. Germline CDR1 and CDR2: KGHSH and LQKENI. V trimming: 3 bases; J trimming: 6 bases; junction bases outside the gene matches: 8. Full variable domain (rest looked up from reference TRBV18 and TRBJ2-7): NAGVMQNPRHLVRRRGQEARLRCSPMKGHSHVYWYRQLPEEGLKFMVYLQKENIIDESGMPKERFSAEFPKEGPSILRIQQVVRGDSAAYFCASSPGTGELGEQYFGPGTRLTVT.